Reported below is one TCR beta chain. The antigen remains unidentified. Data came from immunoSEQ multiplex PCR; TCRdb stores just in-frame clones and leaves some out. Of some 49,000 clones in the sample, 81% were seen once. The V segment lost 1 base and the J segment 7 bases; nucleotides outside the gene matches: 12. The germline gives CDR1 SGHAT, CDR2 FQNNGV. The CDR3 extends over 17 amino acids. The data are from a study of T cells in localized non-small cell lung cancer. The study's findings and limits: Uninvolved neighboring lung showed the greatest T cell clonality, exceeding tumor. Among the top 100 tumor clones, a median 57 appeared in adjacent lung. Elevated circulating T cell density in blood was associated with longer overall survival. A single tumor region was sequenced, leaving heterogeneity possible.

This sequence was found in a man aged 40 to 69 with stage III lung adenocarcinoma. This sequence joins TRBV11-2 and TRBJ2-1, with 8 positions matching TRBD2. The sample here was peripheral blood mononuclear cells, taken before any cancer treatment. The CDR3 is CASSLGFSGGAWNEQFF. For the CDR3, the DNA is TGTGCCAGCAGCTTAGGTTTTTCCGGGGGGGCGTGGAATGAGCAGTTCTTC.